One sample yielded the 21 T cell receptor beta chains listed below, sequenced in a study of CD8 T cells in Susac syndrome. RNA, at roughly 0.5 to 1 ug, was reverse transcribed with random hexamers. TCRdb reprocessed the immunoSEQ multiplex PCR reads via MiXCR and lists one record per CDR3 protein. The sample lists 180,000 or so distinct CDR3 sequences; roughly 94% were seen once. Sequenced input: CD4+ T cells from PBMCs. These receptors came from a human donor in good health.

The V call is TRBV3-1, the J call TRBJ2-1, with TRBD2 matching over 9 bases. Germline V lookup: CDR1 LGHDT, CDR2 YNNKEL (reference sequence). V shed 1 base, J shed 5 bases, and the junction held 3 bases outside the gene matches. This CDR3 has 15 residues. CDR3 bases: TGTGCCAGCAGCCAAGTACTAGCGGGTCACAATGAGCAGTTCTTC. The encoded protein is CASSQVLAGHNEQFF.

The chain links TRBV20-1 to TRBJ2-3; D remains ambiguous. Trimming pared 3 bases from V and 0 bases from J, leaving 13 bases between. This CDR3 has 15 residues. The germline V gene has CDR1 DFQATT and CDR2 SNEGSKA (reference sequence). The CDR3 protein is CSARTLNPSTDTQYF. The DNA of the CDR3 is TGCAGTGCTAGGACCTTAAACCCTAGCACAGATACGCAGTATTTT.

This chain links TRBV28 with TRBJ2-3; no clear D. Germline CDR1 and CDR2: MDHEN and SYDVKM. V lost 2 bases to trimming and J lost 4 bases, with 7 bases between them. The CDR3 consists of 13 residues. The CDR3 spells CASSLPSPDTQYF. As DNA, the CDR3 is TGTGCCAGCAGTTTACCGTCTCCAGATACGCAGTATTTT.

The chain couples TRBV7-6 to TRBJ1-1; D may be TRBD1 (5 bases). CDR1 and CDR2 from the germline V gene are SGHVS and FNYEAQ. V was clipped by 5 bases and J by 0 bases, with 13 bases between them. The CDR3 has 15 residues. The CDR3 DNA reads TGTGCCAGCAGCCCCAGGGACCGAGTGAACACTGAAGCTTTCTTT. As protein: CASSPRDRVNTEAFF.

This clonotype appeared a single time. V gene TRBV19 combines with J gene TRBJ2-1, with 7 bases aligning to TRBD2. The germline CDR1 and CDR2 sequences are LNHDA and SQIVND (reference sequence). There are 17 residues in the CDR3. Trimming removed 3 bases from V and 5 bases from J; junction bases left unmatched: 13. CDR3 coding DNA: TGTGCCAGTAGTATTGACGCGGAGCGGGGCCGTAACAATGAGCAGTTCTTC. Protein: CASSIDAERGRNNEQFF.

The genes are TRBV12-3 or TRBV12-4 and TRBJ2-3, with a possible D match to TRBD1 (6 bases). CDR3 size: 15 residues. With 5 bases removed from V and 6 bases from J, the gap between germline ends came to 18 bases. The CDR3 here is CASSETGRSGDTQYF. CDR3 coding DNA: TGTGCCAGCAGTGAAACAGGGCGTTCGGGGGATACGCAGTATTTT.

The chain has TRBV3-1 and TRBJ1-2, with D unresolved. Per the germline V gene, CDR1 is LGHDT and CDR2 is YNNKEL (reference sequence). Trimming left V 2 bases short and J 7 bases short, with 14 bases between. This CDR3 has 14 residues. CDR3 bases: TGTGCCAGCAGCCAACCCTCGGCCGAAGGTGGCTACACCTTC. It is translated as CASSQPSAEGGYTF.

The chain links TRBV24-1 to TRBJ2-1; no reliable D call. The germline V gene has CDR1 KGHDR and CDR2 SFDVKD. The CDR3 is 16 amino acids. Trimming cost V 3 bases and J 3 bases, with 14 bases left between them. This chain's CDR3 is CATSDPLKAYYNEQFF. The DNA for the CDR3 is TGTGCCACCAGTGATCCACTAAAGGCCTACTACAATGAGCAGTTCTTC.

The chain has TRBV6-5 and TRBJ2-3, with D perhaps TRBD2 (5 bases). The CDR3 runs 13 residues. Trimming stripped 2 bases from V and 5 bases from J, with 8 bases between. The germline V gene has CDR1 MNHEY and CDR2 SVGAGI. CDR3 DNA sequence: TGTGCCAGCAGTTACGACGGGGTAGATACGCAGTATTTT. Translation gives CASSYDGVDTQYF.

The V and J genes are TRBV28 and TRBJ2-7; D gene unclear. The germline CDR1 and CDR2 sequences are MDHEN and SYDVKM. Trimming took 4 bases from V and 2 from J, leaving 9 bases between them. The CDR3 totals 13 residues. The DNA of the CDR3 is TGTGCCAGCAGTTCGGGTATCACCTACGAGCAGTACGTC. This codes for CASSSGITYEQYV.

The genes are TRBV7-2 and TRBJ2-4, with a possible D match to TRBD1 (7 bases). CDR1 is SGHTA, CDR2 FQGNSA, per germline. This CDR3 region has 17 residues. V was shortened by 5 bases and J by 5 bases, with 22 bases between the two germline ends. As DNA, the CDR3 is TGTGCCAGCAGCCTCGATCGACAGGGTTGGGGGGAAAACATTCAGTACTTC. It translates to CASSLDRQGWGENIQYF. Complete variable domain (other parts from reference TRBV7-2 and TRBJ2-4): GAGVSQSPSNKVTEKGKDVELRCDPISGHTALYWYRQSLGQGLEFLIYFQGNSAPDKSGLPSDRFSAERTGGSVSTLTIQRTQQEDSAVYLCASSLDRQGWGENIQYFGAGTRLSVL.

The chain carries TRBV29-1 and TRBJ1-2; the D is unclear. Germline CDR1 reads SQVTM; CDR2 reads ANQGSEA. Between the trimmed V and J ends, which lost 5 bases and 6 bases, there was a span of 10 bases. This CDR3 contains 11 residues. As DNA, the CDR3 is TGCAGCGTTACGGACGTGGATGGCTACACCTTC. Translated: CSVTDVDGYTF.

This sequence joins TRBV20-1 and TRBJ2-7; D could derive from TRBD1 or TRBD2 (5 bases each). V was pared by 6 bases and J by 5 bases, with 11 bases between. Germline-derived CDR1 and CDR2 are DFQATT and SNEGSKA (reference sequence). The CDR3 runs 11 residues. The CDR3 DNA is TGCAGTGCCCGCCAGGGAGACGAGCAGTACGTC. Translation gives CSARQGDEQYV.

This clonotype has only a few counts. The chain joins TRBV4-1 to TRBJ1-1; D call uncertain. The CDR3 sequence is 14 residues long. The V end was cut by 0 bases, the J end by 1 base, with 6 bases between. Germline V gene lookup returns CDR1 MGHRA and CDR2 YSYEKL. CDR3 nucleotides: TGCGCCAGCAGCCAAGATAGGTCGAACACTGAAGCTTTCTTT. Amino acids: CASSQDRSNTEAFF.

The chain couples TRBV6-5 to TRBJ2-5; 10 bases match TRBD1. This CDR3 has 15 amino acids. Germline assignment: CDR1 MNHEY and CDR2 SVGAGI. V shed 5 bases, J shed 5 bases, and the junction held 8 bases outside the gene matches. The CDR3 DNA sequence: TGTGCCAGCAGTCGCGGGGGACAGGGGTTGGAGACCCAGTACTTC. Translation: CASSRGGQGLETQYF.

V is TRBV3-1 and J is TRBJ1-1; D is perhaps TRBD1 (6 bases). The germline V and J ends were trimmed by 0 bases and 4 bases, with 9 bases remaining between them. The germline V gene has CDR1 LGHDT and CDR2 YNNKEL (reference sequence). CDR3 size: 14 residues. The CDR3 DNA sequence: TGTGCCAGCAGCCAAGAAGGGGGAACCACTGAAGCTTTCTTT. It specifies CASSQEGGTTEAFF.

The chain joins TRBV5-4 to TRBJ2-5; D possibly matches TRBD1 or TRBD2 (5 bases each). V was pared by 4 bases and J by 5 bases, with 9 bases between. Germline V gene lookup returns CDR1 SGHNT and CDR2 YYREEE (reference sequence). The CDR3 covers 12 residues. Written as DNA, the CDR3 is TGTGCCAGCAGCAGTTGGGGGGAGACCCAGTACTTC. It encodes CASSSWGETQYF.

This sequence joins TRBV3-1 and TRBJ1-5; 7 bases match TRBD1. There are 15 residues in the CDR3. With V trimmed by 0 bases and J by 7 bases, 6 bases remained unmatched. Looked up from germline, CDR1 is LGHDT and CDR2 is YNNKEL (reference sequence). CDR3 residues: CASSQDAGGSQPQHF. The DNA of the CDR3 is TGTGCCAGCAGCCAAGATGCAGGGGGGTCCCAGCCCCAGCATTTT.

The chain carries TRBV20-1 and TRBJ1-1; 7 bases match TRBD1. The CDR3 is 14 amino acids. The germline gives CDR1 DFQATT, CDR2 SNEGSKA (reference sequence). V was pared by 7 bases and J by 6 bases, with 14 bases of the junction left unmatched. CDR3 protein: CSVYMGQNYAEAFF. As DNA, the CDR3 is TGCAGTGTTTATATGGGACAGAACTACGCTGAAGCTTTCTTT.

V gene TRBV4-2 combines with J gene TRBJ2-5; D may correspond to TRBD1 or TRBD2 (6 bases each). The CDR3 loop spans 15 amino acids. V lost 0 bases to trimming and J lost 5 bases, with 13 bases between them. The germline CDR1 and CDR2 sequences are LGHNA and YNFKEQ. The CDR3 loop is CASSQDRGPWETQYF. CDR3 coding DNA: TGTGCCAGCAGCCAAGATCGGGGGCCGTGGGAGACCCAGTACTTC.

The chain employs TRBV12-3 or TRBV12-4 and TRBJ1-6; TRBD1 might be the D (6 bases). V was pared by 8 bases and J by 7 bases, with 12 bases between. The CDR3 runs to 13 residues. CDR3 amino acids: CASCPGGNSPLHF. The CDR3 bases are TGTGCCAGCTGCCCCGGGGGCAATTCACCCCTCCACTTT.